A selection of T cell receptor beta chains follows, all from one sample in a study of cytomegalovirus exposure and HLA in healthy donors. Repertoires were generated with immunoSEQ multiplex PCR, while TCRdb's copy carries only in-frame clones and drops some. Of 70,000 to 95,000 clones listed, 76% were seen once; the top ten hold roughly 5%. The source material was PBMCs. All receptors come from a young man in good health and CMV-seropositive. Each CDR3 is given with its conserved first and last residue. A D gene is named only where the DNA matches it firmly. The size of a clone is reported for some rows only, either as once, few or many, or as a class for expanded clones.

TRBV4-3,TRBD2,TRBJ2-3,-,TGCGCCAGCAGCCAAGGAACGGGACTAGCGGGTCCGGGAGATACGCAGTATTTT,CASSQGTGLAGPGDTQYF
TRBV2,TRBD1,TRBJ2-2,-,TGTGCCAGCAGCGCAAGGGACAGATACACCGGGGAGCTGTTTTTT,CASSARDRYTGELFF
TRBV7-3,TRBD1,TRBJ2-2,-,TGTGCCAGCAGCCTCGACAGGGACGGCACCGGGGAGCTGTTTTTT,CASSLDRDGTGELFF
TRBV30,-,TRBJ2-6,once,TGTGCCTGGAGCGGGGACCTTGGAGGGTTCGGGGCCAACGTCCTGACTTTC,CAWSGDLGGFGANVLTF
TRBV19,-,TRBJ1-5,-,TGTGCCAGCAGATTGGGCACTGCCAATCAGCCCCAGCATTTT,CASRLGTANQPQHF
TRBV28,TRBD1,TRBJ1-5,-,TGTGCCAGCAATTCGGGACAGGGGGCTGGGCGGTTCAGCAATCAGCCCCAGCATTTT,CASNSGQGAGRFSNQPQHF
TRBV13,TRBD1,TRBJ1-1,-,TGTGCCAGCAGCTTAGCGGGACAGGGCCTCATGAACACTGAAGCTTTCTTT,CASSLAGQGLMNTEAFF
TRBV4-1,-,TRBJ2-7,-,TGCGCCAGCAGCCAAGTCGGGTCCCTCAAGCAGTACTTC,CASSQVGSLKQYF
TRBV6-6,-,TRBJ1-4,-,TGTGCCAGCAGTTCAGGGGAGGGAGCGGAAAAACTGTTTTTT,CASSSGEGAEKLFF
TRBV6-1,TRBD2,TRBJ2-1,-,TGTGCCAGCAGTGGGCAGACTACTAGCGGGAGAAACAATGAGCAGTTCTTC,CASSGQTTSGRNNEQFF
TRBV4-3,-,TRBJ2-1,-,TGCGCCAGCAGCCAAGATGCGGTCCCGGGAGTGGATGAGCAGTTCTTC,CASSQDAVPGVDEQFF
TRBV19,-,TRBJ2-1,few,TGTGCCAGTAGTATAGATGGCATCAGGGGCTCCAATGAGCAGTTCTTC,CASSIDGIRGSNEQFF
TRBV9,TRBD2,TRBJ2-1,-,TGTGCCAGCAGCGTCGCGGGGGTCCCCCACAGTGAGCAGTTCTTC,CASSVAGVPHSEQFF
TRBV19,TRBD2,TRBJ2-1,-,TGTGCCGTCAAGCGGGAGTGGTCCTACAATGAGCAGTTCTTC,CAVKREWSYNEQFF